This is a list of T cell receptor beta chains from one sample in a study of T cells after yellow fever vaccination. Each CDR3 protein gets one entry after TCRdb re-called the 5' RACE reads with MiXCR. This table holds about 400,000 distinct CDR3 sequences, roughly 6.1% found once. The input for sequencing was PBMCs, taken 5 days after the yellow fever booster vaccination. The receptors come from a man between 25 and 39 years old who received the YFV17D yellow fever vaccine. Each CDR3 is given with its conserved first and last residue. A D gene is named only where the DNA matches it firmly. Clone sizes are given selectively: once, few, many, or a class where the clone is expanded.

v_gene	j_gene	d_gene	abundance	CDR3nt	CDR3aa
TRBV18	TRBJ2-3	TRBD1	-	TGTGCCAGCTCACCGGACAGGTCCCTTACGCAGTATTTT	CASSPDRSLTQYF
TRBV5-8	TRBJ2-5	-	few	TGTGCCAGCAGCCTCTCCCAAGGGAATATTAGGCAGACCCAGTACTTC	CASSLSQGNIRQTQYF
TRBV20-1	TRBJ2-4	TRBD2	many	TGCAGTGCTAGGAATCTAGCGGGCATTCAGTACTTC	CSARNLAGIQYF
TRBV18	TRBJ2-1	-	-	TGTGCCAGCTCCCCCTGGAGGGCGGGCAATGAGCAGTTCTTC	CASSPWRAGNEQFF
TRBV20-1	TRBJ2-5	TRBD1	many	TGCAGTGCTACCCAACCGGCAGGGGGAGAGACCCAGTACTTC	CSATQPAGGETQYF
TRBV6-2/TRBV6-3	TRBJ2-1	-	-	TGTGCCAGCAGTTACTCGGACTCCCAGAATGAGCAGTTCTTC	CASSYSDSQNEQFF
TRBV29-1	TRBJ2-2	TRBD2	-	TGCAGCGCGGGGGTAGCGGGAAACACCGGGGAGCTGTTTTTT	CSAGVAGNTGELFF
TRBV29-1	TRBJ2-3	TRBD1	-	TGCAGCGTTGTCCGGGTCGGGACAGGGACCGATACGCAGTATTTT	CSVVRVGTGTDTQYF
TRBV6-2/TRBV6-3	TRBJ2-1	TRBD2	few	TGTGCCACCCTCCTAGCGGGAATCAATGAGCAGTTCTTC	CATLLAGINEQFF
TRBV5-1	TRBJ2-7	-	many	TGCGCCAGCAGCTTGGATTCCGGGCCAAACGGCTACGAGCAGTACTTC	CASSLDSGPNGYEQYF
TRBV5-1	TRBJ2-1	TRBD2	few	TGCGCCAGCAGCTTGGTGCCCAGCGGGGGCATACTCAATGAGCAGTTCTTC	CASSLVPSGGILNEQFF
TRBV20-1	TRBJ2-3	-	few	TGCAGTGCTGAGGGACATGCGGCGACAGATACGCAGTATTTT	CSAEGHAATDTQYF
TRBV7-9	TRBJ2-3	TRBD2	few	TGTGCCAGCAGTCGGACTAGCGGGGGGACAGATACGCAGTATTTT	CASSRTSGGTDTQYF
TRBV5-1	TRBJ2-5	-	few	TGCGCCAGCAGCGAAGGGAACGGGAGTAAGGAGACCCAGTACTTC	CASSEGNGSKETQYF
TRBV24-1	TRBJ2-7	-	many	TGTGCCACCAATGTAGCCGACTCCTACGAGCAGTACTTC	CATNVADSYEQYF
TRBV6-1	TRBJ2-1	-	-	TGTGCCAGCAGTGCCACAGGGTACAATGAGCAGTTCTTC	CASSATGYNEQFF
TRBV29-1	TRBJ2-3	TRBD1	-	TGCAGCGTTGAAGATCGGCCCAGGGGGCAAGTCCCGCAGTATTTT	CSVEDRPRGQVPQYF
TRBV20-1	TRBJ2-2	TRBD1	few	TGCAGTGGAACCGGGACAGGGGACACCGGGGAGCTGTTTTTT	CSGTGTGDTGELFF
TRBV29-1	TRBJ1-1	TRBD1	few	TGCAGCGGGGAGGGACAGGATTGGGGGAACACTGAAGCTTTCTTT	CSGEGQDWGNTEAFF
TRBV7-2	TRBJ2-3	-	few	TGTGCCAGCAGCGCGGACAGCCTAAGCACAGATACGCAGTATTTT	CASSADSLSTDTQYF
TRBV5-1	TRBJ2-1	-	many	TGCGCCAGCGTTCCCCTCGCCGGGCACAATGAGCAGTTCTTC	CASVPLAGHNEQFF